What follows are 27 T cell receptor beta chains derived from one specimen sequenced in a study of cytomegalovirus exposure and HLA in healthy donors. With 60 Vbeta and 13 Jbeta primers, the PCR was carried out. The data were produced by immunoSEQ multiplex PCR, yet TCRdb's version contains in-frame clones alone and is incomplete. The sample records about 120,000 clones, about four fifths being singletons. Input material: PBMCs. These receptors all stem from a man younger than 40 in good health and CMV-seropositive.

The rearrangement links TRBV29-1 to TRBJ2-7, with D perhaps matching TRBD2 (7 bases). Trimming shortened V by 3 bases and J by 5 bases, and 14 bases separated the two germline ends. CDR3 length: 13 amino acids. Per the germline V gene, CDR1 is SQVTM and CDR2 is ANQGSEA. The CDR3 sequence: CSVDLGGGNEQYF. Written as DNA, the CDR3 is TGCAGCGTTGATTTAGGGGGGGGCAACGAGCAGTACTTC.

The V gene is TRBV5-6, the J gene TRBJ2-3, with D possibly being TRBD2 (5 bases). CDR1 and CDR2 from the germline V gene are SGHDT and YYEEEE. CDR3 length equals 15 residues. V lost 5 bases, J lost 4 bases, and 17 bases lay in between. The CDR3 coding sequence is TGTGCCAGCAGTACGGACTTAAATAAGGCAGATACGCAGTATTTT. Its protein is CASSTDLNKADTQYF.

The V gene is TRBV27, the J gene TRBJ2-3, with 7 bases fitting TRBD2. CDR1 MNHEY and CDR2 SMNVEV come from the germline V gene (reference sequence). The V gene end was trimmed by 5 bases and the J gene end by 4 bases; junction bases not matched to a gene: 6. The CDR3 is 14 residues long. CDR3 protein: CASSGDAGADTQYF. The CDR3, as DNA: TGTGCCAGCAGTGGGGACGCGGGGGCAGATACGCAGTATTTT.

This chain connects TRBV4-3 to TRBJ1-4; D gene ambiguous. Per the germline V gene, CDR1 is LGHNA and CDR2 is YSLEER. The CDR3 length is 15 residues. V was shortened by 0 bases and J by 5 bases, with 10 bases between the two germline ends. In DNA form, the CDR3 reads TGCGCCAGCAGCCAAGATAAATCGGGAAATGAAAAACTGTTTTTT. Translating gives CASSQDKSGNEKLFF.

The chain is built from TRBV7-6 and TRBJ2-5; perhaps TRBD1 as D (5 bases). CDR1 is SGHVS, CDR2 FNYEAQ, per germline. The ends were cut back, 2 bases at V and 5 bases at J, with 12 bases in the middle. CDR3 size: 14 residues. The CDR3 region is CASSLRQLRETQYF. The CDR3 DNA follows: TGTGCCAGCAGCTTAAGACAGCTCCGGGAGACCCAGTACTTC.

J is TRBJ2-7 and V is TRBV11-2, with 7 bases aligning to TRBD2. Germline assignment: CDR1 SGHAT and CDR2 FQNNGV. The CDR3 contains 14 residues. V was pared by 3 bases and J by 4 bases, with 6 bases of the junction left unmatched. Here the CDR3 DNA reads TGTGCCAGCAGCTTCTCCGGGACTAAATACGAGCAGTACTTC. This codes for CASSFSGTKYEQYF. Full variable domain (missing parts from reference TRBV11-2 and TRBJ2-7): EAGVAQSPRYKIIEKRQSVAFWCNPISGHATLYWYQQILGQGPKLLIQFQNNGVVDDSQLPKDRFSAERLKGVDSTLKIQPAKLEDSAVYLCASSFSGTKYEQYFGPGTRLTVT.

The CDR3 protein is CASSLAFGVNTGELFF. Here the CDR3 DNA reads TGCGCCAGCAGCTTGGCCTTCGGGGTGAACACCGGGGAGCTGTTTTTT. This chain connects TRBV5-1 to TRBJ2-2; TRBD2 might be the D (5 bases). CDR1 is SGHRS and CDR2 is YFSETQ in the germline V gene. This CDR3 is 16 amino acids long. The germline V and J ends were trimmed by 0 bases and 1 base, with 10 bases remaining between them.

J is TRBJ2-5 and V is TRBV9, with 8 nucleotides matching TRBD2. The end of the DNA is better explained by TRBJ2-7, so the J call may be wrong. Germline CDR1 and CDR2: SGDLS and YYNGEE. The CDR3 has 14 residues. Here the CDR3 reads CASSVLAGSYEQYF. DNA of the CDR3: TGTGCCAGCAGCGTGTTAGCGGGATCCTACGAGCAGTACTTC.

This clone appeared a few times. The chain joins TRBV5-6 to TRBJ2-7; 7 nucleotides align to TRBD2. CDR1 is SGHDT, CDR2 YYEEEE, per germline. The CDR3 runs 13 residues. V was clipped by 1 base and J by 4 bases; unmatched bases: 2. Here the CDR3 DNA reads TGTGCCAGCAGCTTGCCAGCGGGGTACGAGCAGTACTTC. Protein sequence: CASSLPAGYEQYF.

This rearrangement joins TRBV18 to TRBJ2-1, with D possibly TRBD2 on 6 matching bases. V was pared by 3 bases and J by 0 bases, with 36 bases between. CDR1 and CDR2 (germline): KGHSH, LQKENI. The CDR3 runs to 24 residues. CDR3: CASSPPLGRSTHRIEGLSYNEQFF. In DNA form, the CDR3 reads TGTGCCAGCTCACCGCCCTTAGGGCGTTCCACCCATCGGATTGAGGGACTCTCCTACAATGAGCAGTTCTTC.

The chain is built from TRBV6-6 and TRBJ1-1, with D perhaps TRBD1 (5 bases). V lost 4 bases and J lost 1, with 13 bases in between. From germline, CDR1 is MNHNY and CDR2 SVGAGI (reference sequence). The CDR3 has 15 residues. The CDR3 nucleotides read TGTGCCAGCAGTTGGAATACAGGACGGAACACTGAAGCTTTCTTT. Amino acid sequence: CASSWNTGRNTEAFF.

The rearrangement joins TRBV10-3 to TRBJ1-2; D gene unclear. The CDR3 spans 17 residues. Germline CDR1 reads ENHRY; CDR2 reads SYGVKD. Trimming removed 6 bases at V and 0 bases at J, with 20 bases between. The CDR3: CAISSPLGGDTNYGYTF. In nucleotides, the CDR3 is TGTGCCATCAGCTCCCCTCTCGGCGGGGATACTAACTATGGCTACACCTTC.

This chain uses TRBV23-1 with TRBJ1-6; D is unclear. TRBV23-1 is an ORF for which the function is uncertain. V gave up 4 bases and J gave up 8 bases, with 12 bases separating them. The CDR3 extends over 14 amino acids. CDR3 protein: CASSPRPTDSPLHF. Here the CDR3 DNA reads TGCGCCAGCAGTCCCAGGCCCACCGATTCACCCCTCCACTTT.

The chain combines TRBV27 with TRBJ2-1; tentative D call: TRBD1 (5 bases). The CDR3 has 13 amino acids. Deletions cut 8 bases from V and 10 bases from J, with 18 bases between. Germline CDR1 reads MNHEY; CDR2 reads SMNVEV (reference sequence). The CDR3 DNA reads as TGTGCCAGCGGCACGACCGAGAGACAGGAGCAGTTCTTC. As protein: CASGTTERQEQFF.

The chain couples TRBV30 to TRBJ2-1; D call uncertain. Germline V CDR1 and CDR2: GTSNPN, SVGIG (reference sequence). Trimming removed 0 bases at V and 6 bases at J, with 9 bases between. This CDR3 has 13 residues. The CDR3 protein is CAWSVTVPNEQFF. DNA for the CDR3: TGTGCCTGGAGTGTAACAGTGCCCAATGAGCAGTTCTTC.

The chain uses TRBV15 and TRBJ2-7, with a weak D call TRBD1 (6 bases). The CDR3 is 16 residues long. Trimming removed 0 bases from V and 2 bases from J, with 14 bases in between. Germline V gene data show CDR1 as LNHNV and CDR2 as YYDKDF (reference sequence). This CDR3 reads CATSRDRQDPTYEQYF. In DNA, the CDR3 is TGTGCCACCAGCAGAGATCGACAGGATCCTACCTACGAGCAGTACTTC.

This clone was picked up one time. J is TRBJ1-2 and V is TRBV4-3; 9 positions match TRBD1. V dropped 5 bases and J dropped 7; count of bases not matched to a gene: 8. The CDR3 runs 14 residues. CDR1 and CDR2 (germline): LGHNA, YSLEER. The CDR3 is CASSEWDREGGYTF. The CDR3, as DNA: TGCGCCAGCAGCGAATGGGACAGGGAAGGTGGCTACACCTTC.

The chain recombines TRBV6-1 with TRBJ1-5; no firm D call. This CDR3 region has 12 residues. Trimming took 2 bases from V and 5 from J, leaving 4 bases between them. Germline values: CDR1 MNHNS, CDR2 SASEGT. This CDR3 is CASSERDQPQHF. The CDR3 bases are TGTGCCAGCAGTGAACGGGATCAGCCCCAGCATTTT.

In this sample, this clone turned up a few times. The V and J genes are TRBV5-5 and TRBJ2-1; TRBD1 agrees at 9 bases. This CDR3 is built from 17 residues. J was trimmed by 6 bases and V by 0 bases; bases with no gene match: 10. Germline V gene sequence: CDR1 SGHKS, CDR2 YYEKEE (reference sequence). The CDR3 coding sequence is TGTGCCAGCAGCTTGGCAGGGGGACAGGGTGACGGCAATGAGCAGTTCTTC. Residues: CASSLAGGQGDGNEQFF. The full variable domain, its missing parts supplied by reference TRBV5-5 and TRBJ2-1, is DAGVTQSPTHLIKTRGQQVTLRCSPISGHKSVSWYQQVLGQGPQFIFQYYEKEERGRGNFPDRFSARQFPNYSSELNVNALLLGDSALYLCASSLAGGQGDGNEQFFGPGTRLTVL.

The CDR3 here is CASSHDVGLAAEQYF. The DNA for the CDR3 is TGCGCCAGCAGCCATGATGTAGGACTAGCGGCCGAGCAGTACTTC. This chain uses TRBV4-3 with TRBJ2-7, with 10 bases identical to TRBD2. V trimming: 3 bases; J trimming: 6 bases; junction bases outside the gene matches: 8. The CDR3 covers 15 residues. The germline gives CDR1 LGHNA, CDR2 YSLEER.

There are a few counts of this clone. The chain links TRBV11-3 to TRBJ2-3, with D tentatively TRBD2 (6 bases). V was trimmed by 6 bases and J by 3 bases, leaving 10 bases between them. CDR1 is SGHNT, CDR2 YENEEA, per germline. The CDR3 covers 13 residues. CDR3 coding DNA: TGTGCCAGCAGGGAGGAGGGGACAGATACGCAGTATTTT. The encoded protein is CASREEGTDTQYF.

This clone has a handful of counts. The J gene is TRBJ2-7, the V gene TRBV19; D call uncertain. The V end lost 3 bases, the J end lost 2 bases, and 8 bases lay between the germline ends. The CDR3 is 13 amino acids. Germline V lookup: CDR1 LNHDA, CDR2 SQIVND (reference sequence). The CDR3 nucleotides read TGTGCCAGTAGTATTCAACTTACCTACGAGCAGTACTTC. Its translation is CASSIQLTYEQYF.

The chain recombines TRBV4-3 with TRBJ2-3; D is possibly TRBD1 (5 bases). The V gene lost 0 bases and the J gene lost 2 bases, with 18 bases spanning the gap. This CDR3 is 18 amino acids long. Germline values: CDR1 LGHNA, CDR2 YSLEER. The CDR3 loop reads CASSQESLTDKNTDTQYF. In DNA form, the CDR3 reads TGCGCCAGCAGCCAAGAGTCCCTTACGGACAAAAACACAGATACGCAGTATTTT.

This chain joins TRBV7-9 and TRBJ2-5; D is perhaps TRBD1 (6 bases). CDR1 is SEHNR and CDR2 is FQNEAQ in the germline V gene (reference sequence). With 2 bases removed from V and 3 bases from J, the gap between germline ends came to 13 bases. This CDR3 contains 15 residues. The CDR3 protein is CASSLSQGPKETQYF. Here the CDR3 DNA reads TGTGCCAGCAGCTTATCACAGGGACCTAAAGAGACCCAGTACTTC.

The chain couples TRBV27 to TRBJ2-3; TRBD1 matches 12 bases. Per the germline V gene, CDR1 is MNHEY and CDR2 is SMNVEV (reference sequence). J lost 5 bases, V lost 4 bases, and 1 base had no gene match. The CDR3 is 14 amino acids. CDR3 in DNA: TGTGCCAGCAGTTGGGACAGGGGGCAAGATACGCAGTATTTT. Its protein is CASSWDRGQDTQYF.

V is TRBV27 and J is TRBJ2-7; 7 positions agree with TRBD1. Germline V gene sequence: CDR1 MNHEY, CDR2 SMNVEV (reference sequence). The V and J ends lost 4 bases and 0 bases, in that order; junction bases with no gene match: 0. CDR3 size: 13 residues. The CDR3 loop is CASSWDSSYEQYF. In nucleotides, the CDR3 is TGTGCCAGCAGTTGGGACAGCTCCTACGAGCAGTACTTC.

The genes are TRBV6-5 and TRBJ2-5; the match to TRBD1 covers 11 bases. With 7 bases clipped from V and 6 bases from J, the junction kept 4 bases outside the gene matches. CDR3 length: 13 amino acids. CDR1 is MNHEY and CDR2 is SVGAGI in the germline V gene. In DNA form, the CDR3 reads TGTGCCAGCACCGGACAGGGGGCGAAGACCCAGTACTTC. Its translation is CASTGQGAKTQYF.